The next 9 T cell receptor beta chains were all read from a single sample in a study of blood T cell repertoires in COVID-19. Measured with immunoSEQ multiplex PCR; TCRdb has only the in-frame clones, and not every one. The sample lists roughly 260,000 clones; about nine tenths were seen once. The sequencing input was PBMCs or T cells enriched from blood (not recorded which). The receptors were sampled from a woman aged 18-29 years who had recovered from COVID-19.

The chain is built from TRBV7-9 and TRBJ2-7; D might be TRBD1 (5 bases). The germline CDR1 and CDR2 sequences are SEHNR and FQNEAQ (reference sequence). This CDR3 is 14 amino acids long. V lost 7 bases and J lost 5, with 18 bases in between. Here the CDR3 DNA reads TGTGCCAGCATAAGGCAGGGCGTCGAAAACGAGCAGTACTTC. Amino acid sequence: CASIRQGVENEQYF. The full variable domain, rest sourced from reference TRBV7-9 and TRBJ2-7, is DTGVSQNPRHKITKRGQNVTFRCDPISEHNRLYWYRQTLGQGPEFLTYFQNEAQLEKSRLLSDRFSAERPKGSFSTLEIQRTEQGDSAMYLCASIRQGVENEQYFGPGTRLTVT.

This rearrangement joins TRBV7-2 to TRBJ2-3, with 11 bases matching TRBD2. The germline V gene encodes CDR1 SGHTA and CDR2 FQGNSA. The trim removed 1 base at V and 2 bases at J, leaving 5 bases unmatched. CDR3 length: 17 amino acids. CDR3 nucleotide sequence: TGTGCCAGCAGCTTAGAGACTAGCGGGAACATCACAGATACGCAGTATTTT. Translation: CASSLETSGNITDTQYF.

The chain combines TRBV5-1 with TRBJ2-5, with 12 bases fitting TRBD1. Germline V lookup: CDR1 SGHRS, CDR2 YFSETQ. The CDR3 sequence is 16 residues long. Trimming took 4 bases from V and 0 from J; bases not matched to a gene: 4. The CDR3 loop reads CASSGGTGGYQETQYF. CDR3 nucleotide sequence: TGCGCCAGCAGCGGAGGGACAGGGGGCTACCAAGAGACCCAGTACTTC.

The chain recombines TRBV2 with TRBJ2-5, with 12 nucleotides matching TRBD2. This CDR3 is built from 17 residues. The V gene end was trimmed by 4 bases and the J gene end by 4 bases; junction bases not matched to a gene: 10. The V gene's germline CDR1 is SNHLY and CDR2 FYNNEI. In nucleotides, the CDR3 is TGTGCCAGCAGTGGTCGTAGGACTAGCGGGATTCGAGAGACCCAGTACTTC. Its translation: CASSGRRTSGIRETQYF.

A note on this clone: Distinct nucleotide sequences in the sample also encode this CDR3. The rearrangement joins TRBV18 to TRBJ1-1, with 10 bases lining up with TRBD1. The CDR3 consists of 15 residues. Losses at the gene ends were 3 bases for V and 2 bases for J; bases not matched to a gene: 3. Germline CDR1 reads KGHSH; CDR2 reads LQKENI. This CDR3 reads CASSPDRGRNTEAFF. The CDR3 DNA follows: TGTGCCAGCTCACCCGACAGGGGGCGAAACACTGAAGCTTTCTTT.

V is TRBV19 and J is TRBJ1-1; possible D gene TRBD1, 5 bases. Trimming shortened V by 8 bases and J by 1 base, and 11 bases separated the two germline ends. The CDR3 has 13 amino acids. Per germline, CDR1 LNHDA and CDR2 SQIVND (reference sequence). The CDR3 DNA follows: TGTGCCAGTCAAGACAGAGAGAACACTGAAGCTTTCTTT. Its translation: CASQDRENTEAFF.

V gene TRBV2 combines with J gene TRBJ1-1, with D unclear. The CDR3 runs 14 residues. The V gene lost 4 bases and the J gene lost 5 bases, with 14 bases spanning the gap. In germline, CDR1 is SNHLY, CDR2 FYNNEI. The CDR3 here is CASSVGRMGTEAFF. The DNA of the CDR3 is TGTGCCAGCAGTGTGGGCCGAATGGGTACTGAAGCTTTCTTT.

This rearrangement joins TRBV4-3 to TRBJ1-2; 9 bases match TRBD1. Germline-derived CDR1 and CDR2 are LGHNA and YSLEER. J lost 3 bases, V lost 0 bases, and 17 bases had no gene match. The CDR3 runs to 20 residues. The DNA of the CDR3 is TGCGCCAGCAGCCAAGACCACCTAGGTACAGGGGGCATTCGATACTATGGCTACACCTTC. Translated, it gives CASSQDHLGTGGIRYYGYTF.

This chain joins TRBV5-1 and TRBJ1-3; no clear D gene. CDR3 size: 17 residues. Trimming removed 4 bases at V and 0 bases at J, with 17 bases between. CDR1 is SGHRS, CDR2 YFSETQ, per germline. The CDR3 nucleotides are TGCGCCAGCAGCCCCGGAGGAGGGAGGATCTCTGGAAACACCATATATTTT. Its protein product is CASSPGGGRISGNTIYF.